Listed below are T cell receptor beta chains from one sample, sequenced in a study of T cells in Graves' hyperthyroidism and ophthalmopathy. One entry per CDR3 protein, called by TCRdb with MiXCR from the multiplex PCR reads. The data hold about 210,000 distinct CDR3 sequences, with 15% to 20% observed a single time. Sequencing was performed on blood. All receptors come from a man aged 50-59 years with Graves' hyperthyroidism. Each CDR3 is given with its conserved first and last residue. A D gene is named only where the DNA matches it firmly. The listing skips clone size in some rows; elsewhere it reads once, few, many or a size class.

d_call: .; j_call: TRBJ1-2; v_call: TRBV18; clone_size: many; cdr3_nt: TGTGCCAGCTCACCTCTATCGAGCCCGGGGGATGGCTACACCTTC; cdr3_aa: CASSPLSSPGDGYTF
d_call: .; j_call: TRBJ2-5; v_call: TRBV2; clone_size: few; cdr3_nt: TGTGCCAGCAGTGGGGAAAAAGAGACCCAGTACTTC; cdr3_aa: CASSGEKETQYF
d_call: TRBD2; j_call: TRBJ2-1; v_call: TRBV4-2; clone_size: few; cdr3_nt: TGTGCCAGCAGCCAAGGTTCTAGCGGGACCAATGAGCAGTTCTTC; cdr3_aa: CASSQGSSGTNEQFF
d_call: .; j_call: TRBJ2-7; v_call: TRBV11-2; clone_size: many; cdr3_nt: TGTGCCAGCAGCTTAGCCGAGTTCTACGAGCAGTACTTC; cdr3_aa: CASSLAEFYEQYF
d_call: TRBD2; j_call: TRBJ2-5; v_call: TRBV30; clone_size: many; cdr3_nt: TGTGCCTGGACTAGCGGCAATCAAGAGACCCAGTACTTC; cdr3_aa: CAWTSGNQETQYF
d_call: .; j_call: TRBJ2-5; v_call: TRBV6-1; clone_size: many; cdr3_nt: TGTGCCAGCAGTTATGTCACCGGAGAAGAGACCCAGTACTTC; cdr3_aa: CASSYVTGEETQYF
d_call: .; j_call: TRBJ1-4; v_call: TRBV27; clone_size: few; cdr3_nt: TGTGCCAGCAGCAACTTGCCTAATGAAAAACTGTTTTTT; cdr3_aa: CASSNLPNEKLFF
d_call: .; j_call: TRBJ1-6; v_call: TRBV27; clone_size: few; cdr3_nt: TGTGCCAGCAGTTCACGGGACATACATTCACCCCTCCACTTT; cdr3_aa: CASSSRDIHSPLHF
d_call: TRBD1; j_call: TRBJ1-2; v_call: TRBV20-1; clone_size: many; cdr3_nt: TGCAGTGCCATCACAGGGGGCTATGGCTACACCTTC; cdr3_aa: CSAITGGYGYTF
d_call: TRBD2; j_call: TRBJ2-3; v_call: TRBV11-3; clone_size: .; cdr3_nt: TGTGCCAGCAGCACCCAGGGCCAACGGGCTAGCGGGAGACCAAATACGCAGTATTTT; cdr3_aa: CASSTQGQRASGRPNTQYF
d_call: TRBD2; j_call: TRBJ2-7; v_call: TRBV5-4; clone_size: few; cdr3_nt: TGTGCCAGCAGCTTCCGCGGGAGTAATACCGACGAGCAGTACTTC; cdr3_aa: CASSFRGSNTDEQYF
d_call: .; j_call: TRBJ1-1; v_call: TRBV27; clone_size: once; cdr3_nt: TGTGCCAGCAGTCAAATGGGGGCGAGCACTGAAGCTTTCTTT; cdr3_aa: CASSQMGASTEAFF
d_call: TRBD2; j_call: TRBJ2-2; v_call: TRBV11-2; clone_size: .; cdr3_nt: TGTGCCAGCAGCTTGGTTCCGACGGGAGGGATACCCACCGGGGAGCTGTTTTTT; cdr3_aa: CASSLVPTGGIPTGELFF
d_call: .; j_call: TRBJ2-2; v_call: TRBV4-3; clone_size: .; cdr3_nt: TGCGCCAGCAGCCAAGATAGAAGCCCCGGGGAGCTGTTTTTT; cdr3_aa: CASSQDRSPGELFF
d_call: .; j_call: TRBJ2-1; v_call: TRBV7-2; clone_size: .; cdr3_nt: TGTGCCAGCAGCTTAGTCTACTCGCTGGGAAATGAGCAGTTCTTC; cdr3_aa: CASSLVYSLGNEQFF
d_call: .; j_call: TRBJ2-7; v_call: TRBV27; clone_size: many; cdr3_nt: TGTGCCAGCAGTTTAACTGGCCATTCCTACGAGCAGTACTTC; cdr3_aa: CASSLTGHSYEQYF
d_call: .; j_call: TRBJ2-3; v_call: TRBV6-4; clone_size: few; cdr3_nt: TGTGCCAGCAGTGAACAGAGCCGAGATACGCAGTATTTT; cdr3_aa: CASSEQSRDTQYF
d_call: TRBD1; j_call: TRBJ1-1; v_call: TRBV2; clone_size: many; cdr3_nt: TGTGCCAGGGACAGGGGACTGAACACTGAAGCTTTCTTT; cdr3_aa: CARDRGLNTEAFF
d_call: .; j_call: TRBJ1-6; v_call: TRBV7-9; clone_size: few; cdr3_nt: TGTGCCAGCAGCTTAGGGGGTTCAGACTCCTATAATTCACCCCTCCACTTT; cdr3_aa: CASSLGGSDSYNSPLHF
d_call: TRBD2; j_call: TRBJ2-3; v_call: TRBV7-9; clone_size: few; cdr3_nt: TGTGCCAGCAGCTCCATAGTAAGGACTAGCGGGAGCAGAGGTACGCAGTATTTT; cdr3_aa: CASSSIVRTSGSRGTQYF
d_call: .; j_call: TRBJ2-7; v_call: TRBV12-3/TRBV12-4; clone_size: many; cdr3_nt: TGTGCCAGCAGTTTAGATGGGGGCCCAGGGGGGTACGAGCAGTACTTC; cdr3_aa: CASSLDGGPGGYEQYF
d_call: TRBD1; j_call: TRBJ2-7; v_call: TRBV6-1; clone_size: many; cdr3_nt: TGTGCCAGCACACCTGGGGGACAGGGGCCTGCCCACTCCTACGAGCAGTACTTC; cdr3_aa: CASTPGGQGPAHSYEQYF
d_call: .; j_call: TRBJ2-1; v_call: TRBV11-3; clone_size: few; cdr3_nt: TGTGCCAGCAGCCTCCCGACGGACTACAATGAGCAGTTCTTC; cdr3_aa: CASSLPTDYNEQFF
d_call: .; j_call: TRBJ2-5; v_call: TRBV3-1; clone_size: once; cdr3_nt: TGTGCCAGCAGCCGACAGCAATCGGAGACCCAGTACTTC; cdr3_aa: CASSRQQSETQYF